The 8 T cell receptor beta chains in this list originate from one sample, sequenced in a study of blood T cell dynamics during melanoma immunotherapy. Assay used: immunoSEQ multiplex PCR; TCRdb lists only in-frame clones, some missing. There are about 11,000 clones in the sample; roughly 80% occur only once, and approximately 20% lies in the top ten. The sample's time point: week 3, after first cycle of checkpoint inhibitor. The material was blood, obtained from a patient treated with checkpoint blockade. These receptors all come from a human donor with melanoma.

The chain carries TRBV10-1 and TRBJ2-7; D possibly corresponds to TRBD1 (6 bases). V lost 5 bases and J lost 0, with 11 bases in between. The CDR3 is made up of 14 amino acids. The germline V gene encodes CDR1 WNHNN and CDR2 SYGVQD (reference sequence). CDR3 bases: TGCGCCAGCAGTTCCGGGACAACCTCCTACGAGCAGTACTTC. It is translated as CASSSGTTSYEQYF.

This chain joins TRBV11-3 and TRBJ1-2, with 9 bases aligning to TRBD1. Germline trimming cut 5 bases from V and 5 bases from J; bases unmatched to any gene: 6. The germline gives CDR1 SGHNT, CDR2 YENEEA. The CDR3 spans 14 residues. CDR3 nucleotide sequence: TGTGCCAGCAGCCCCGGGACAGGGATTTATGGCTACACCTTC. Residues: CASSPGTGIYGYTF. The full variable domain, its missing parts supplied by reference TRBV11-3 and TRBJ1-2, is EAGVVQSPRYKIIEKKQPVAFWCNPISGHNTLYWYLQNLGQGPELLIRYENEEAVDDSQLPKDRFSAERLKGVDSTLKIQPAELGDSAVYLCASSPGTGIYGYTFGSGTRLTVV.

The rearrangement uses TRBV6-5 and TRBJ1-1; D may be TRBD1 (6 bases). Trimming removed 0 bases at V and 1 base at J, with 9 bases between. Germline V gene lookup returns CDR1 MNHEY and CDR2 SVGAGI. CDR3 length: 15 residues. CDR3 DNA sequence: TGTGCCAGCAGTTACTCCGGGACAAGGAACACTGAAGCTTTCTTT. Its protein product is CASSYSGTRNTEAFF.

Only a few counts were recorded for this clone. J is TRBJ1-1 and V is TRBV7-9; unclear D gene. Germline V gives CDR1 SEHNR, CDR2 FQNEAQ (reference sequence). There are 12 residues in the CDR3. V was shortened by 5 bases and J by 6 bases, with 10 bases between the two germline ends. CDR3 sequence reads: CASSPEVPEAFF. CDR3 coding DNA: TGTGCCAGCAGCCCAGAGGTCCCTGAAGCTTTCTTT.

This sequence joins TRBV18 and TRBJ2-3; 7 bases line up with TRBD2. V lost 0 bases to trimming and J lost 1 base; unmatched junction nucleotides: 4. Germline V gives CDR1 KGHSH, CDR2 LQKENI. The CDR3 consists of 16 residues. CDR3 region: CASSPPLAGGTDTQYF. The CDR3 DNA reads TGTGCCAGCTCACCACCTTTGGCGGGGGGCACAGATACGCAGTATTTT.

This chain uses TRBV7-9 with TRBJ1-5; D might be TRBD1 (6 bases). V gave up 5 bases and J gave up 3 bases, with 11 bases separating them. CDR1 is SEHNR and CDR2 is FQNEAQ in the germline V gene (reference sequence). The CDR3 is 14 amino acids. CDR3 coding DNA: TGTGCCAGCAGCCGGGACACGAACAATCAGCCCCAGCATTTT. Its translation is CASSRDTNNQPQHF.

This chain's CDR3 is CASSYGTHNEQFF. The CDR3 DNA sequence: TGTGCCAGCAGCTACGGCACCCACAATGAGCAGTTCTTC. The V gene is TRBV7-2, the J gene TRBJ2-1, with D unresolved. V shed 4 bases and J shed 5 bases, with 9 bases lying between them. The germline V gene encodes CDR1 SGHTA and CDR2 FQGNSA. The CDR3 runs 13 residues.

This rearrangement joins TRBV7-5 to TRBJ2-7; the D segment call TRBD1 is taken from the table without a DNA check. TRBV7-5 is assigned pseudogene status. The length of the CDR3 is 14 residues. The chain's CDR3 is CASSATGGSYEQYV. CDR3 sequence (DNA): TGTGCCAGCAGCGCCACAGGGGGGAGCTACGAGCAGTACGTC.